These T cell receptor beta chains were read from a single sample in a study of OX40 agonist ivuxolimab in advanced cancers. This table comes from immunoSEQ multiplex PCR, and its TCRdb copy is limited to in-frame clones, with some not included. Here the sample spans tens of thousands of clones, around 82% being singletons. Sequenced material: CD4+ or CD8+ T cells sorted from blood, taken in a trial of the OX40 agonist ivuxolimab. The receptors come from an adult with an advanced solid tumor such as melanoma, head and neck, liver or kidney cancer. CDR3s include the opening cysteine and the closing phenylalanine or tryptophan.

TRBV6-5 | 14 | CASSRGQGSYEQYF
TRBV28 | 14 | CATLGQFYSYEQYF
TRBV9 | 15 | CASSVGGALSYEQYF
TRBV18 | 14 | CASSPAGNGNTIYF
TRBV12-5 | 14 | CASGTDRGFGGYTF
TRBV27 | 14 | CASSSSGSSYEQYF
TRBV11-3 | 16 | CASSTWTSGDYNEQFF
TRBV6-1 | 13 | CASSEVNHLFQYF
TRBV30 | 15 | CAWSSLTGAVRGYTF
TRBV18 | 13 | CASSPTPRAEAFF
TRBV5-5 | 15 | CASSLLRGDTYEQYF
TRBV18 | 15 | CASSRGQGASTEAFF
TRBV7-9 | 19 | CASSRYRDRGGDSYNEQFF
TRBV11-3 | 14 | CASSSGHPTDTQYF
TRBV28 | 14 | CASSLQGPVYGYTF
TRBV29-1 | 18 | CSVEMKPTTGTSTGELFF
TRBV6-5 | 15 | CASSGSGGAGEKLFF
TRBV11-3 | 14 | CASSLDRWSSEQYF
TRBV5-1 | 16 | CASSFLQGGGQETQYF
TRBV13 | 13 | CASSARGGAEAFF
TRBV5-1 | 14 | CASSFGYMNTEAFF
TRBV5-1 | 14 | CASSLSTATTEAFF
TRBV28 | 14 | CASSLVWGVGGYTF
TRBV6-5 | 15 | CATRRGLTITDTQYF
TRBV11-3 | 15 | CASSHRGEGFNEQFF
TRBV4-1 | 18 | CASSQSGQGTYSNQPQHF
TRBV19 | 15 | CATSSRGQKKEKLFF
TRBV5-6 | 11 | CASSLEATQYF
TRBV27 | 15 | CASSIRQGARNEQFF
TRBV15 | 14 | CATSTESNTGELFF
TRBV11-3 | 16 | CASSLLGTTPIREQFF
TRBV10-3 | 12 | CAISENRDGYTF
TRBV4-1 | 13 | CASSSDRVGGYTF
TRBV9 | 13 | CASSSLQNYGYTF
TRBV30 | 16 | CAWGRPLREGNYGYTF
TRBV19 | 13 | CASSMIDRQGRFF
TRBV5-1 | 15 | CASSSGDGSNQPQHF
TRBV18 | 16 | CASTRTGGSSNYGYTF
TRBV5-4 | 14 | CASSSGQGALALHF
TRBV23-1 | 14 | CASLPRGSCHEQYF
TRBV10-2 | 14 | CASRGTAAGYGYTF
TRBV30 | 12 | CAWSVSRYGYTF
TRBV19 | 14 | CASSIEQGLNEQFF
TRBV19 | 14 | CASSIKGTVYEQYF
TRBV7-2 | 15 | CASSTRGVANYGYTF